This entry describes one T cell receptor (beta chain). Profiling relied on immunoSEQ multiplex PCR, and the TCRdb table lists in-frame clones only, not all of them. The sample lists about 960,000 clones; 70% to 85% were seen once. This CDR3 comprises 15 residues. The V and J ends lost 3 bases and 1 base, in that order; junction bases with no gene match: 2. Looked up from germline, CDR1 is SGHRS and CDR2 is YFSETQ. This entry belongs to a study of shared clonotypes between healthy human individuals. The sequencing input was memory CD4+ T cells sorted from blood. This sample's subset: CD45RA-negative fraction. The V call is TRBV5-1, the J call TRBJ2-1; 9 bases align to TRBD1. This TCR came from a man between 18 and 35 years old in good health. CDR3 in amino acids: CASSSGQGSYNEQFF. In nucleotides, the CDR3 is TGCGCCAGCAGCTCAGGACAGGGGTCCTACAATGAGCAGTTCTTC.